The T cell receptor (beta chain) under discussion was sequenced for a study of TIL therapy for anti-PD-1-resistant metastatic lung cancer. Study summary: Progressing patients received lymphodepletion, expanded TIL infusion and IL-2. By whole-exome sequencing, median non-synonymous tumor mutation burden was approximately 1.4 mutations per megabase.

Time point indicated: pre-treatment sample, taken before nivolumab and TIL therapy. Enrollment ran from October 2017 to early 2020. The libraries were made with immunoSEQ v3. TCRdb's table, derived via immunoSEQ multiplex PCR, lists solely in-frame clones and lacks some. The data show about 60,000 clones, roughly 84% seen once. V was shortened by 4 bases and J by 4 bases, with 16 bases between the two germline ends. Germline CDR1 is LGHDT and CDR2 is YNNKEL (reference sequence). CDR3 length: 15 amino acids. Sequences were derived from blood, sampled at baseline. The chain combines TRBV3-1 (or the pseudogene TRBV3-2) with TRBJ1-2; D possibly corresponds to TRBD1 (5 bases). The TCR comes from a person aged 30 to 80 with non-small cell lung cancer. The CDR3 spells CASSPRGPSPYGYTF. CDR3 nucleotides: TGTGCCAGCAGCCCGAGGGGACCTTCCCCCTATGGCTACACCTTC.